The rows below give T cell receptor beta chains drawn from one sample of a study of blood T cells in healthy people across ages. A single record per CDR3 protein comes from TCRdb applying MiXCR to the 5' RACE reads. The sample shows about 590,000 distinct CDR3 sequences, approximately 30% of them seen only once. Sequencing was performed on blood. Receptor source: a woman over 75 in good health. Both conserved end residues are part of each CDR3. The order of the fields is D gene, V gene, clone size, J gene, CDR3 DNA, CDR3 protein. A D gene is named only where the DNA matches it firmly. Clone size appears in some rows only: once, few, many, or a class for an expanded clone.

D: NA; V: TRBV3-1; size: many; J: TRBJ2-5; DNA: TGTGCCAGCAGCCCGGTGACTGGAATCCAAGAGACCCAGTACTTC; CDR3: CASSPVTGIQETQYF
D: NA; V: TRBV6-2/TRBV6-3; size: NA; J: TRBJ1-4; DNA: TGTGCCAGCAGTTACGGGACACCAGAAAAACTGTTTTTT; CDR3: CASSYGTPEKLFF
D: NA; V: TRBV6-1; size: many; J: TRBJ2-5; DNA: TGTGCCAGCAGTGAACAGAGGTTAGGGACCCAGTACTTC; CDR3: CASSEQRLGTQYF
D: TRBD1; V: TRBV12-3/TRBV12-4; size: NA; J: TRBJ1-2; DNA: TGTGCCAGCAGTCTTTTGGTTGGGGACAGCAATGGCTACACCTTT; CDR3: CASSLLVGDSNGYTF
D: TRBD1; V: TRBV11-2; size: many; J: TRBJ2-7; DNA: TGTGCCAGCAGCTTAGGGGACAGGGAAAAGGACGAGCAGTACTTC; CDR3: CASSLGDREKDEQYF
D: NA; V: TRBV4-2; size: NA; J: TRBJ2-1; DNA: TGTGCCAGCAGCCAAGAGTGGAGGGGGCTGTACAACGAGCAGTTCTTC; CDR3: CASSQEWRGLYNEQFF
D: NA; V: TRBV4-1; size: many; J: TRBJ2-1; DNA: TGCGCCAGCAGCCAAGCCCAGGGAGCTCTCTACAATGAGCAGTTCTTC; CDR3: CASSQAQGALYNEQFF
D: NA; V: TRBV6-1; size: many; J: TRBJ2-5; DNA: TGTGCCAGCAGGGAGCGAGAGACCCAGTACTTC; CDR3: CASRERETQYF
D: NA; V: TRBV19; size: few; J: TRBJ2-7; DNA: TGTGCCACTTCCGACCCGGCCTACGAGCAGTACTTC; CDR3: CATSDPAYEQYF
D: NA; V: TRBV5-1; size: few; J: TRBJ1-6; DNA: TGCGCCAGCAGTACCAGGGACTCCTATAATTCACCCCTCCACTTT; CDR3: CASSTRDSYNSPLHF
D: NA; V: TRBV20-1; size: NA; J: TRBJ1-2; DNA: TGCAGTGCCCGGAGGGGGGGAGCTAACTATGGCTACACCTTC; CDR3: CSARRGGANYGYTF
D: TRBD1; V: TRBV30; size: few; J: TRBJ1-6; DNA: TGTGCCTGGAGTTTCTCCCGGACAGGGAGCTCCTATAATTCACCCCTCCACTTT; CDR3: CAWSFSRTGSSYNSPLHF
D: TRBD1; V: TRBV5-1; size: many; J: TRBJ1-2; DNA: TGCGCCAGCAGCCAAACAGGGGCCAGTGACTATGGCTACACCTTC; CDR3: CASSQTGASDYGYTF
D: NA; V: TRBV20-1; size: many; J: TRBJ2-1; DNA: TGCAGTGCTAGTGGGCATGATGAGCAGTTCTTC; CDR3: CSASGHDEQFF
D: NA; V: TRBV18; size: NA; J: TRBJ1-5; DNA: TGTGCCAGCTCACCACAGCGGCTTCAGCCCCAGCATTTT; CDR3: CASSPQRLQPQHF
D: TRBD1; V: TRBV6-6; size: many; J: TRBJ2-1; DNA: TGTGCCAGCAGCCGAGGGACAGGGAGGCGGGATGAGCAGTTCTTC; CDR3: CASSRGTGRRDEQFF
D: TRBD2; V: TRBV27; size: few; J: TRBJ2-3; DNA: TGTGCCAGCAGTTTATCTCTGGCGGGGGAGGATACGCAGTATTTT; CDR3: CASSLSLAGEDTQYF
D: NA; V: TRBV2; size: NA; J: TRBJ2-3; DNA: TGTGCCAGCAGTCAAGGGTTTTCCACTAGCACAGATACGCAGTATTTT; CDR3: CASSQGFSTSTDTQYF
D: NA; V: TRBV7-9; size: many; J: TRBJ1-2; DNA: TGTGCCAGCACCTGGTCGGCTGGCGGACACTATGGCTACACCTTC; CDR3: CASTWSAGGHYGYTF
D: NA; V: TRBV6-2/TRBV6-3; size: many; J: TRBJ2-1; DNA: TGTGCCAGCAGTTACTCACAGGGATACGGCCCCTACAATGAGCAGTTCTTC; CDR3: CASSYSQGYGPYNEQFF
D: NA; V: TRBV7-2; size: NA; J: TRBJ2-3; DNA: TGTGCCAGCAGCTTAGGTGTGGGGCGTTATACGCAGTATTTT; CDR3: CASSLGVGRYTQYF
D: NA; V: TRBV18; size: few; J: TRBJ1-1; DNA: TGTGCCAGCTCACCATTCCCGGGAATGAACACTGAAGCTTTCTTT; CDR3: CASSPFPGMNTEAFF
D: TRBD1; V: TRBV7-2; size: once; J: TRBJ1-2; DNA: TGTGCCGGCAGCCTCACTGGGACAGGGGGTGGCTACACCTTC; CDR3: CAGSLTGTGGGYTF
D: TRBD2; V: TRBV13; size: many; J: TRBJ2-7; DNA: TGTGCCAGCAGCTTACGGAGCGGGGGTTGGGAGCAGTACTTC; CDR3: CASSLRSGGWEQYF
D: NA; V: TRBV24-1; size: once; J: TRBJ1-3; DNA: TGTGCCACCACCCCTGATATGGGCCGACCGAACTCTGGAAACACCAGATATTTT; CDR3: CATTPDMGRPNSGNTRYF
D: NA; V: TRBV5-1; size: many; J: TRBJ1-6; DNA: TGCGCCAGCAGCTTGTTACAGGATAATTCACCCCTCCACTTT; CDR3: CASSLLQDNSPLHF
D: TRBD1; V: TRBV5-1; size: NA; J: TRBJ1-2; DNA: TGCGCCAGCAGCCATGGACAGGCCGAGGGCTACACCTTC; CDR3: CASSHGQAEGYTF
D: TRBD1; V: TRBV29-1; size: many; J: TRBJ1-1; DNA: TGCAGCGCAAAACAGGGGTCGGACACTGAAGCTTTCTTT; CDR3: CSAKQGSDTEAFF
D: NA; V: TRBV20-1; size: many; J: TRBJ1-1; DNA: TGCAGTGCTAGAGATGAAGGTTCAGGTCGGAACACTGAAGCTTTCTTT; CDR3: CSARDEGSGRNTEAFF
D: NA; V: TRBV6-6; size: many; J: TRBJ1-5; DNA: TGTGCCAGCAGTTATCGTAGCGTAAATCAGCCCCAGCATTTT; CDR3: CASSYRSVNQPQHF
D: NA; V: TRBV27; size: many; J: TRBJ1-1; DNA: TGTGCCAGCAGTTTATCCCGGGGCACTGAAGCTTTCTTT; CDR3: CASSLSRGTEAFF
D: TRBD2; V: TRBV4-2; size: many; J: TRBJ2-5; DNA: TGTGCCAGCAGCCAAGAGGGACTAGCGGAGACCCAGTACTTC; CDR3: CASSQEGLAETQYF
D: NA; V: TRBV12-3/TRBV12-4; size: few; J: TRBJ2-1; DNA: TGTGCCAGCAGTCTCTGGGTGAGACCTCCCCAAAGCGACAATGAGCAGTTCTTC; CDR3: CASSLWVRPPQSDNEQFF
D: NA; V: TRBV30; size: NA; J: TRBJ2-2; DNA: TGTGCCTGGAGTGTTCTGGGCACCGGGGAGCTGTTTTTT; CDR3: CAWSVLGTGELFF
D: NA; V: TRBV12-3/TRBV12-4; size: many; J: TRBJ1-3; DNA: TGTGCCAGCAAAAACCGGGAGGCTGGAAACACCATATATTTT; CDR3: CASKNREAGNTIYF
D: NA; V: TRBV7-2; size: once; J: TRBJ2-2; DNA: TGTGCCAGCCGGGGGTTGGGGAACGCCGGGGAGCTGTTTTTT; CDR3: CASRGLGNAGELFF
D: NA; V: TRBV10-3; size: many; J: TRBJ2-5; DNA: TGTGCCATCAGTGTTGACAAGGTTGGAGAGACCCAGTACTTC; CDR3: CAISVDKVGETQYF
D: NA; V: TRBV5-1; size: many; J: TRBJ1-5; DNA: TGCGCCAGCAGCTTGGCCGGGTTGAGCAATCAGCCCCAGCATTTT; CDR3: CASSLAGLSNQPQHF
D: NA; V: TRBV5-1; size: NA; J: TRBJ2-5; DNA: TGCGCCAGCAGCTTGGATGGCGGTAATAACAGGGAGACCCAGTACTTC; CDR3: CASSLDGGNNRETQYF
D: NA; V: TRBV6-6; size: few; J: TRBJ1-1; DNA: TGTGCCAGCAGGCCGCGGGACACTGAAGCTTTCTTT; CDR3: CASRPRDTEAFF
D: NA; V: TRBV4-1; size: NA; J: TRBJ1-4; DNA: TGCGCCAGCAGCCAAGAAAGGGTCGCTAATGAAAAACTGTTTTTT; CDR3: CASSQERVANEKLFF
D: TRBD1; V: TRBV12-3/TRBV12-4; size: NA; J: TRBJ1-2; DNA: TGTGCCAGCGGTCTTAGACAGGGGGAGGGCGGCTACACCTTC; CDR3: CASGLRQGEGGYTF
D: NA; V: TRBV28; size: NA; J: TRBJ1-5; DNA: TGTGCCAGCAGTTTCGGCGGATATAGCAATCAGCCCCAGCATTTT; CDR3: CASSFGGYSNQPQHF
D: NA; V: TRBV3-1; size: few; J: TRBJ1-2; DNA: TGTGCCAGCAGCCAAGATTGGGGCAGGGAGGGCGGCTACACCTTC; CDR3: CASSQDWGREGGYTF
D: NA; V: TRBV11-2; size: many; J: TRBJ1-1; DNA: TGTGCCAGCAGCTTGAAGAACACTGAAGCTTTCTTT; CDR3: CASSLKNTEAFF
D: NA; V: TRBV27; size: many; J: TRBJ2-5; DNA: TGTGCCAGCAGTACCACCGGGACCGGCCAAGAGACCCAGTACTTC; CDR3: CASSTTGTGQETQYF
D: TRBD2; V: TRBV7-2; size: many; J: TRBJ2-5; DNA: TGTGCCAGCAGCCAGGTCCGGGGGGGCCGAGAGACCCAGTACTTC; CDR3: CASSQVRGGRETQYF
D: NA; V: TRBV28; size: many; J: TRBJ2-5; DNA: TGTGCTACTGGTGGGGTACACGAGACCCAGTACTTC; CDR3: CATGGVHETQYF
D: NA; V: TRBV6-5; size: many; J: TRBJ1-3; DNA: TGTGCCAGCAGTAAAGTCAGGCGCCCCTCTGGAAACACCATATATTTT; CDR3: CASSKVRRPSGNTIYF
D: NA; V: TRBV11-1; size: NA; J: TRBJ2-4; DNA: TGTGCCAGCAGCTCTCGGCCAGGGGAGATGGGTGAGCAGTACTTC; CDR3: CASSSRPGEMGEQYF
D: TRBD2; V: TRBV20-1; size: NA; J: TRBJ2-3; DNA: TGCAGTGCTAAGATGTGGGCTAGCGGGAAGACAGATACGCAGTATTTT; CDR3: CSAKMWASGKTDTQYF
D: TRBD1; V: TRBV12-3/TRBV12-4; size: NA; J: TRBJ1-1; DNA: TGTGCCAGCATAACAGGGGGGGACACTGAAGCTTTCTTT; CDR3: CASITGGDTEAFF
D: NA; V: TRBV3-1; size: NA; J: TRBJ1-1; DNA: TGTGCCAGCAGCAATATCAACACTGAAGCTTTCTTT; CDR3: CASSNINTEAFF